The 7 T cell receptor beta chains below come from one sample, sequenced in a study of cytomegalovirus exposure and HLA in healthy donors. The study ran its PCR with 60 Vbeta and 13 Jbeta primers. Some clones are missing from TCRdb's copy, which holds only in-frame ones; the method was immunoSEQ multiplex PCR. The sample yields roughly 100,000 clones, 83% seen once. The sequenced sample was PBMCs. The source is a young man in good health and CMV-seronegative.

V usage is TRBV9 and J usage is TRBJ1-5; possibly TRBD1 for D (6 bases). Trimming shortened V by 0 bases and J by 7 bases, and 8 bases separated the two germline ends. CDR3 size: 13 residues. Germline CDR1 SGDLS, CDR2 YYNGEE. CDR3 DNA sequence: TGTGCCAGCAGCGTAGACCAGGGGCAGCCCCAGCATTTT. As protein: CASSVDQGQPQHF.

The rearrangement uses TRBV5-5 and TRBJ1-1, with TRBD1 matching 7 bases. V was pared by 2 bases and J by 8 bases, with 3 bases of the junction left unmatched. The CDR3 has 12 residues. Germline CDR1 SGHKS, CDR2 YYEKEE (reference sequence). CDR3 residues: CASSLAGGEAFF. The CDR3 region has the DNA TGTGCCAGCAGCTTAGCAGGGGGAGAAGCTTTCTTT. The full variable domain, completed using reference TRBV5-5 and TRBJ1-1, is DAGVTQSPTHLIKTRGQQVTLRCSPISGHKSVSWYQQVLGQGPQFIFQYYEKEERGRGNFPDRFSARQFPNYSSELNVNALLLGDSALYLCASSLAGGEAFFGQGTRLTVV.

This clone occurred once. The CDR3 here is CASSYGLAGDTQYF. The CDR3, as DNA: TGTGCCAGCAGTTATGGGCTAGCGGGAGATACGCAGTATTTT. This chain uses TRBV6-5 with TRBJ2-3; the match to TRBD2 covers 8 bases. The J segment lost 5 bases and the V segment lost 3 bases, leaving 4 bases of the junction unmatched. The germline gives CDR1 MNHEY, CDR2 SVGAGI. The CDR3 consists of 14 residues.

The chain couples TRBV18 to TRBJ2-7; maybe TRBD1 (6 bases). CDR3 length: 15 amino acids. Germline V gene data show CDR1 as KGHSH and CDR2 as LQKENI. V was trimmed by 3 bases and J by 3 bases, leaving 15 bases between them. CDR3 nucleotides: TGTGCCAGCTCACCCGGACAGAACCTATACTACGAGCAGTACTTC. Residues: CASSPGQNLYYEQYF. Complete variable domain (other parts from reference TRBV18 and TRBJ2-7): NAGVMQNPRHLVRRRGQEARLRCSPMKGHSHVYWYRQLPEEGLKFMVYLQKENIIDESGMPKERFSAEFPKEGPSILRIQQVVRGDSAAYFCASSPGQNLYYEQYFGPGTRLTVT.

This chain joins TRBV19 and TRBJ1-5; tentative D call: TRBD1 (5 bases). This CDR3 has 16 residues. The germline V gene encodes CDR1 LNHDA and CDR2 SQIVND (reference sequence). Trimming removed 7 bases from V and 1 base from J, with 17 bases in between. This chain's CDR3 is CASTPRGGRSNQPQHF. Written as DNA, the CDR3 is TGTGCCAGTACCCCAAGGGGTGGCAGGAGCAATCAGCCCCAGCATTTT.

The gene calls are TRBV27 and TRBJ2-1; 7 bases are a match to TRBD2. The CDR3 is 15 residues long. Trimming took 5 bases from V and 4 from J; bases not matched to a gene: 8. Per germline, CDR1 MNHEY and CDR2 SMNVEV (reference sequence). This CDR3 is CASSISGGRYNEQFF. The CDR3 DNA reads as TGTGCCAGCAGTATCTCCGGGGGGAGATACAATGAGCAGTTCTTC.

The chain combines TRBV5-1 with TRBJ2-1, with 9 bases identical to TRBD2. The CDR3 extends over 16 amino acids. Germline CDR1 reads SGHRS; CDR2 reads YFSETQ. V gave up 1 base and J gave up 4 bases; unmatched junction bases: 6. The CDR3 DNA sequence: TGCGCCAGCAGCTTGCGGCCTAGCGGGATTTACAATGAGCAGTTCTTC. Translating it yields CASSLRPSGIYNEQFF.